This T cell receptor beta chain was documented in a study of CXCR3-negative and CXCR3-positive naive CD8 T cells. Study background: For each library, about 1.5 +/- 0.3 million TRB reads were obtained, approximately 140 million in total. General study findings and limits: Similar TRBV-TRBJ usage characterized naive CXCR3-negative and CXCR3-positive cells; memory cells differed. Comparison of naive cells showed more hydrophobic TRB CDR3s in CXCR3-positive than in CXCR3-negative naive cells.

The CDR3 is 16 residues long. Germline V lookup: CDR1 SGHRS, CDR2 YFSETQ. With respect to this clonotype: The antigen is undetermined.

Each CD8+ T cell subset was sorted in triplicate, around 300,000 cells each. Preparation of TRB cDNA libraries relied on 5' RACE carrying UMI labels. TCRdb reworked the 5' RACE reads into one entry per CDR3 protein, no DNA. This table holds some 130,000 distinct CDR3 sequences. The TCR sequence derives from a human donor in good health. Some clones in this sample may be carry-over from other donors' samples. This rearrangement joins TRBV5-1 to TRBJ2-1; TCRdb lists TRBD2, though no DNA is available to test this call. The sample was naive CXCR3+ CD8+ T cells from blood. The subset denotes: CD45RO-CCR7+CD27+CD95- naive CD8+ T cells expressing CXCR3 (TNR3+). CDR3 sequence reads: CASSLTPSAGGNEQFF.